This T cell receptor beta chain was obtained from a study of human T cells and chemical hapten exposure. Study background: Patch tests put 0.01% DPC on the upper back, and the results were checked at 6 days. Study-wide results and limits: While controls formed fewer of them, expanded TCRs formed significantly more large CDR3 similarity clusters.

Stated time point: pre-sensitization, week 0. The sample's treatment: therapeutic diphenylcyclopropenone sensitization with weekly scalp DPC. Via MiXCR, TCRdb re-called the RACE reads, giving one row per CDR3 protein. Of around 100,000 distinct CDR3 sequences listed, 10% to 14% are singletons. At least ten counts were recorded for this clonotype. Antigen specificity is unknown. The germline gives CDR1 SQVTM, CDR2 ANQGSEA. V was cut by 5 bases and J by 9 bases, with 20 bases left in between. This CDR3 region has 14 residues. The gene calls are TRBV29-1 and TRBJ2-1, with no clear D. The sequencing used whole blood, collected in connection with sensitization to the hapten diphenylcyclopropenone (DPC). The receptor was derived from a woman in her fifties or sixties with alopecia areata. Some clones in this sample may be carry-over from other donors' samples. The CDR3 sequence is CSVTGQKSPFEQFF. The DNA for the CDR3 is TGCAGCGTTACGGGCCAGAAGTCCCCGTTTGAGCAGTTCTTC.